This T cell receptor (beta chain) appears in the sequencing data of a study of blood T cells in healthy people across ages. PCR was performed a second time for roughly 7 to 12 cycles using a sample-barcoded 5' primer and a J-beta primer mix. In TCRdb, the 5' RACE reads were re-called with MiXCR into one record per CDR3 protein. The table records around 870,000 distinct CDR3 sequences, around 30% of them present only once. This CDR3 spans 12 amino acids. V gave up 5 bases and J gave up 10 bases, with 15 bases separating them. Per the germline V gene, CDR1 is MNHEY and CDR2 is SVGEGT. This sequence originates from a woman of 80 years or more in good health. The sequenced sample consisted of blood. This chain joins TRBV6-2 or TRBV6-3 and TRBJ2-7; D may be TRBD1 or TRBD2 (5 bases each). CDR3 coding DNA: TGTGCCAGCAGTCCTGGACTCGGGGCCCAGTACTTC. Amino acid sequence: CASSPGLGAQYF.